The sequence of this T cell receptor beta chain was determined in a study of blood T cell repertoires in COVID-19. Profiled with immunoSEQ multiplex PCR; TCRdb holds only in-frame clones, not every one. Altogether roughly 200,000 clones are present, about four fifths being singletons, with the ten largest covering 4.8%. V was clipped by 1 base and J by 3 bases, with 7 bases between them. Germline loops: CDR1 SQVTM, CDR2 ANQGSEA. The length of the CDR3 is 13 residues. The receptor was derived from a woman in her forties or fifties who had been exposed to COVID-19. Sample: PBMCs or T cells enriched from blood (not recorded which). The chain employs TRBV29-1 and TRBJ2-1; unclear D gene. The CDR3, as DNA: TGCAGCGTTGAAGGACAAGGCTACAATGAGCAGTTCTTC. Its protein is CSVEGQGYNEQFF.